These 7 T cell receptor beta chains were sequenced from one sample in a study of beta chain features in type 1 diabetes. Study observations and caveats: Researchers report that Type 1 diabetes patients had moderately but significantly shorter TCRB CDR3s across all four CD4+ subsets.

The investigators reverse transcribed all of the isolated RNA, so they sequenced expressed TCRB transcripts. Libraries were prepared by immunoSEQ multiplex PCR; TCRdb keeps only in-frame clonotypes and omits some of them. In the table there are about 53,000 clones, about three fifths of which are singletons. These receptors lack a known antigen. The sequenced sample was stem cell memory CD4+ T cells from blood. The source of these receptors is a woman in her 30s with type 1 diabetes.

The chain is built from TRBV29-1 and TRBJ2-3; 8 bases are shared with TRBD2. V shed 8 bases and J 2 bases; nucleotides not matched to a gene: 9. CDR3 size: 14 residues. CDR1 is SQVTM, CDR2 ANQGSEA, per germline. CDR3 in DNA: TGCAGCATCTCTAGCGGGCATTACACAGATACGCAGTATTTT. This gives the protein CSISSGHYTDTQYF.

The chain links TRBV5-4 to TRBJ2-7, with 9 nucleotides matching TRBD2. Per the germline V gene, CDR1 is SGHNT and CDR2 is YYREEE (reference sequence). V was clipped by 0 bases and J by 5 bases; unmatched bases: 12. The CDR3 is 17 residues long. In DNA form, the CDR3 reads TGTGCCAGCAGCTTGGAGGGTTCGGTGTGGACTAGCGACGAGCAGTACTTC. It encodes CASSLEGSVWTSDEQYF.

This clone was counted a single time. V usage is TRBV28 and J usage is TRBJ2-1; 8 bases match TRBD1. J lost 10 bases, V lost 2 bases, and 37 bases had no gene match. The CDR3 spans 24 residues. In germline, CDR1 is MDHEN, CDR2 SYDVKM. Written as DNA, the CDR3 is TGTGCCAGCAGTTTAGCCGGACAGTTTTCCGTCGGGCCGAGGACAGGGAGCGGACCTGCGGAGCAGTTCTTC. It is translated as CASSLAGQFSVGPRTGSGPAEQFF.

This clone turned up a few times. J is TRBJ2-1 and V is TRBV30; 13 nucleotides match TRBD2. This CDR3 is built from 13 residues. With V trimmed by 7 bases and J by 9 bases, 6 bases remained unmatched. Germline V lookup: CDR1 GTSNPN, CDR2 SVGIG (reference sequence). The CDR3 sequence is CAFGLAGEGEQFF. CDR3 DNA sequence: TGTGCCTTCGGACTAGCGGGAGAGGGTGAGCAGTTCTTC. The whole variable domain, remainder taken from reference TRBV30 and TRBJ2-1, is SQTIHQWPATLVQPVGSPLSLECTVEGTSNPNLYWYRQAAGRGLQLLFYSVGIGQISSEVPQNLSASRPQDRQFILSSKKLLLSDSGFYLCAFGLAGEGEQFFGPGTRLTVL.

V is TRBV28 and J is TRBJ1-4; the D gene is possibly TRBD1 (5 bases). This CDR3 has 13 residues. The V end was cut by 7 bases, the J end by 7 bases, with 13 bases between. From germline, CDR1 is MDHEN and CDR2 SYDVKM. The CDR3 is CASNSGQGEKLFF. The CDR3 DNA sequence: TGTGCCAGCAATAGCGGTCAGGGTGAAAAACTGTTTTTT. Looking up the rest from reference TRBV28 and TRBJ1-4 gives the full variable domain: DVKVTQSSRYLVKRTGEKVFLECVQDMDHENMFWYRQDPGLGLRLIYFSYDVKMKEKGDIPEGYSVSREKKERFSLILESASTNQTSMYLCASNSGQGEKLFFGSGTQLSVL.

The CDR3 sequence is CASSSGGSGFRETQYF. The CDR3 DNA follows: TGTGCCAGCAGCTCGGGGGGTTCGGGTTTCCGGGAGACCCAGTACTTC. V usage is TRBV7-9 and J usage is TRBJ2-5; 7 positions agree with TRBD2. The CDR3 sequence is 16 residues long. After removal of 4 bases from V and 5 bases from J, the junction contained 13 bases not matched to a gene. The germline V gene encodes CDR1 SEHNR and CDR2 FQNEAQ (reference sequence).

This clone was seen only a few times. Here the CDR3 reads CASSPPASGVREQFF. Written as DNA, the CDR3 is TGTGCCAGCTCACCACCGGCTAGCGGGGTCCGGGAGCAGTTCTTC. The chain joins TRBV18 to TRBJ2-1; 9 nucleotides line up with TRBD2. CDR1 and CDR2 (germline): KGHSH, LQKENI. This CDR3 comprises 15 residues. J lost 10 bases, V lost 0 bases, and 7 bases had no gene match.